This TCR beta chain comes out of a study of T cell changes during pregnancy in multiple sclerosis. Trimming pared 4 bases from V and 1 base from J, leaving 8 bases between. The CDR3 has 14 amino acids. Germline loops: CDR1 LNHNV, CDR2 YYDKDF (reference sequence). The data were produced by immunoSEQ multiplex PCR, yet TCRdb's version contains in-frame clones alone and is incomplete. The table records approximately 100,000 clones, about 93% of them present only once. The specimen comprised peripheral blood, sampled in the first trimester of pregnancy. The chain has TRBV15 and TRBJ1-5; D may be TRBD1 (6 bases). The TCR comes from a female donor with multiple sclerosis, enrolled in a pregnancy study. This chain's CDR3 is CATSMQGSNQPQHF. As DNA, the CDR3 is TGTGCCACCAGCATGCAGGGGAGCAATCAGCCCCAGCATTTT.